This T cell receptor (beta chain) derives from a study of cytomegalovirus exposure and HLA in healthy donors. The sample holds one count of this clone. No antigen is known for it. Other DNA sequences of this sample code for an identical CDR3. Only in-frame clones appear in the TCRdb table, and some are missing; sequencing was by immunoSEQ multiplex PCR. Of about 83,000 clones in the sample, about 95% were seen once. From germline, CDR1 is SGHRS and CDR2 YFSETQ. The CDR3 contains 15 residues. Trimming took 0 bases from V and 3 from J; bases not matched to a gene: 0. Findings and caveats of the study: Most TCRs appeared rarely, but some public TCRs recurred in many donors.

This chain links TRBV5-1 with TRBJ2-1, with TRBD2 matching over 10 bases. The clonotype was recovered from a woman aged 18-29 years in good health and CMV-seronegative. Sequencing input: PBMCs. The CDR3 sequence: CASSLGTSGYNEQFF. The CDR3, as DNA: TGCGCCAGCAGCTTGGGGACTAGCGGCTACAATGAGCAGTTCTTC.